In its sample, the clone carrying this T cell receptor beta chain was seen a few times. The antigen is unknown. This sample was taken from a study of identical twins. The V gene's germline CDR1 is DFQATT and CDR2 SNEGSKA (reference sequence). There are 16 residues in the CDR3. V lost 1 base to trimming and J lost 1 base; unmatched junction nucleotides: 4. TCRdb re-called the 5' RACE reads through MiXCR, storing one row per CDR3 protein. Of roughly 710,000 distinct CDR3 sequences listed, over 5% are singletons. Study-wide findings and caveats: Zero-insertion findings could be partly confounded by invariant cells (MAIT and iNKT cells). Cross-sectional statistics, not tracking of the same donors, supported the conclusions. Models, which agreed with sharing between unrelated individuals, nonetheless underestimated the out-of-frame TCR alpha sharing seen in monozygotic twins.

The rearrangement links TRBV20-1 to TRBJ2-3, with 11 bases that match TRBD2. The sequence derives from a man aged 18 to 29 in good health. The sample taken for sequencing was naive T cells sorted from blood. Here the CDR3 DNA reads TGCAGTGCTAGAGCGCCGGGACTAGCGGGCACAGATACGCAGTATTTT. The encoded protein is CSARAPGLAGTDTQYF.